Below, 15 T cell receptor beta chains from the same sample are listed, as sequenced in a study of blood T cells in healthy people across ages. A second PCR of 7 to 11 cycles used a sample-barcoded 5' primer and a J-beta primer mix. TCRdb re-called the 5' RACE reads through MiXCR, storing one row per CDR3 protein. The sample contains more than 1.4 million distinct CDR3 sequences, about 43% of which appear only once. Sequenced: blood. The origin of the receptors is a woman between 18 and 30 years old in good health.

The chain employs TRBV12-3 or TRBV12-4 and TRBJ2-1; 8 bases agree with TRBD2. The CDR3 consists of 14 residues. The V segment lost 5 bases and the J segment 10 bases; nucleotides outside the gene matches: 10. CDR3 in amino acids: CASSSGGGFREQFF. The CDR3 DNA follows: TGTGCCAGCAGTAGCGGGGGTGGCTTCAGAGAGCAGTTCTTC.

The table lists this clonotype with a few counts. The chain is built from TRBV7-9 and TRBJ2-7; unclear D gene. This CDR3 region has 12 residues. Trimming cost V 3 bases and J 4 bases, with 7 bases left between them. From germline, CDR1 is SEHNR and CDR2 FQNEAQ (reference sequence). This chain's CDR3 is CASSFGEYEQYF. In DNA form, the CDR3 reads TGTGCCAGCAGCTTTGGGGAATACGAGCAGTACTTC.

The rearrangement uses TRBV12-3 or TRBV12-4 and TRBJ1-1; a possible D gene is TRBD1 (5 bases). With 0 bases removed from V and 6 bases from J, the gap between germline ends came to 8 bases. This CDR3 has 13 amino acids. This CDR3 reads CASSLAGDPEAFF. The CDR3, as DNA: TGTGCCAGCAGTTTAGCTGGGGACCCTGAAGCTTTCTTT.

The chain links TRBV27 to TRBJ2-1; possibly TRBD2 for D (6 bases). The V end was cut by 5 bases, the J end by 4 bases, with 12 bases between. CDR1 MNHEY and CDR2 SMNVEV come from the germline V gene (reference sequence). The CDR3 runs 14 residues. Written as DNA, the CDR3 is TGTGCCAGCAGTCGGGAGCTACCGTACAATGAGCAGTTCTTC. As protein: CASSRELPYNEQFF.

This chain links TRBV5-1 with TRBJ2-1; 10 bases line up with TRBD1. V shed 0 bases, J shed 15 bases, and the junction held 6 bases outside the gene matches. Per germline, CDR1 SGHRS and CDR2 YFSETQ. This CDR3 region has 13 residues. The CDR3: CASSLETGGAGFF. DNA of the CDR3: TGCGCCAGCAGCTTGGAGACAGGGGGCGCGGGGTTCTTC.

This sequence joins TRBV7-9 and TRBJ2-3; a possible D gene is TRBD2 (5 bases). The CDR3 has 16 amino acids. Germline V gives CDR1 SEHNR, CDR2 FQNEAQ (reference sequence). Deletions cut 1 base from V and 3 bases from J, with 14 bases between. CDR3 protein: CASSLGGGSGTDTQYF. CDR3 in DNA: TGTGCCAGCAGCTTAGGTGGCGGATCGGGGACAGATACGCAGTATTTT. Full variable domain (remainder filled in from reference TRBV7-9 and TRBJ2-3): DTGVSQNPRHKITKRGQNVTFRCDPISEHNRLYWYRQTLGQGPEFLTYFQNEAQLEKSRLLSDRFSAERPKGSFSTLEIQRTEQGDSAMYLCASSLGGGSGTDTQYFGPGTRLTVL.

CDR3 amino acids: CATSGTRANEQYF. CDR3 sequence (DNA): TGTGCCACCAGCGGGACTAGGGCCAATGAGCAGTACTTC. The chain couples TRBV15 to TRBJ2-5; TRBD2 matches 8 bases. CDR3 size: 13 residues. The ends lost 5 bases at V and 11 bases at J; junction bases unmatched: 10. Germline V gene data show CDR1 as LNHNV and CDR2 as YYDKDF (reference sequence).

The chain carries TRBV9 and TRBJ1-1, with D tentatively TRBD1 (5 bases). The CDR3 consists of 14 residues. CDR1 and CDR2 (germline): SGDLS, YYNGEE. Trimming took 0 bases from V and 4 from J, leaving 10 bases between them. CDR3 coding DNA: TGTGCCAGCAGCGTAGCGTTGGGGGGCACTGAAGCTTTCTTT. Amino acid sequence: CASSVALGGTEAFF.

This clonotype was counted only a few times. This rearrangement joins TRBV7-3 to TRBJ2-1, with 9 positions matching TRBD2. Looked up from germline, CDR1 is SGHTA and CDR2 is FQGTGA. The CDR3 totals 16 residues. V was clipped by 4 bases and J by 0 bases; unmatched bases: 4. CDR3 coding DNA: TGTGCCAGCAGCTATTTAGCGGGAGACTCCTACAATGAGCAGTTCTTC. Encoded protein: CASSYLAGDSYNEQFF.

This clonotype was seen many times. The CDR3 sequence: CASSQEGLAGIDTQYF. CDR3 sequence (DNA): TGCGCCAGCAGCCAAGAAGGTCTAGCGGGAATCGATACGCAGTATTTT. The chain joins TRBV4-1 to TRBJ2-3, with 9 bases fitting TRBD2. From germline, CDR1 is MGHRA and CDR2 YSYEKL. V was pared by 0 bases and J by 6 bases, with 7 bases of the junction left unmatched. The CDR3 totals 16 residues.

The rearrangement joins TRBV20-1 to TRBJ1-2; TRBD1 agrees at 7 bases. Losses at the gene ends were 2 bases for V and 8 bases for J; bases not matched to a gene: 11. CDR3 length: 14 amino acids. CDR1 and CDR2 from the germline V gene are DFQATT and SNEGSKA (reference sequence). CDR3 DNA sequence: TGCAGTGCTAGAACGTCGGACAGGACCGCCGGCTACACCTTC. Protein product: CSARTSDRTAGYTF.

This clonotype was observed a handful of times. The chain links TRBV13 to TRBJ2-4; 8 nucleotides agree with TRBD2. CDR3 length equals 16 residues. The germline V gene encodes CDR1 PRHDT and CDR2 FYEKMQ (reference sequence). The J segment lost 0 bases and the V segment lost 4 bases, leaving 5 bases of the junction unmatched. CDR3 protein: CASSSEGLVAKNIQYF. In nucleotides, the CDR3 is TGTGCCAGCAGCTCCGAGGGACTAGTAGCCAAAAACATTCAGTACTTC.

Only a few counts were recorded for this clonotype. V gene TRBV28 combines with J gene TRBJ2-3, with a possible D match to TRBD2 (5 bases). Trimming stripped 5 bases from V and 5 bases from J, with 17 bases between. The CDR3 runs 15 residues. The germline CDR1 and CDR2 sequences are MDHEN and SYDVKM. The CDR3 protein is CASSLLGKGEDTQYF. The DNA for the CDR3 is TGTGCCAGCAGTCTCCTTGGCAAGGGAGAAGATACGCAGTATTTT.

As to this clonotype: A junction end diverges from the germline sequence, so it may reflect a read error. The CDR3 sequence is CSAKGVVDYDYTF. CDR3 DNA sequence: TGCAGTGCTAAAGGGGTCGTGGACTATGACTACACCTTC. The chain employs TRBV20-1 and TRBJ1-2; D perhaps matches TRBD1 (5 bases). This CDR3 has 13 residues. Germline assignment: CDR1 DFQATT and CDR2 SNEGSKA (reference sequence).

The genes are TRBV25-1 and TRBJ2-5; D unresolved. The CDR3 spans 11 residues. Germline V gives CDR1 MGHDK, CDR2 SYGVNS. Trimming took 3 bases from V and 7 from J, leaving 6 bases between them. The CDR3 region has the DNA TGTGCCAGCAGTGACACGAGGACCCAGTACTTC. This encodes CASSDTRTQYF. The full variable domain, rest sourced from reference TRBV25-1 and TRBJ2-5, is EADIYQTPRYLVIGTGKKITLECSQTMGHDKMYWYQQDPGMELHLIHYSYGVNSTEKGDLSSESTVSRIRTEHFPLTLESARPSHTSQYLCASSDTRTQYFGPGTRLLVL.